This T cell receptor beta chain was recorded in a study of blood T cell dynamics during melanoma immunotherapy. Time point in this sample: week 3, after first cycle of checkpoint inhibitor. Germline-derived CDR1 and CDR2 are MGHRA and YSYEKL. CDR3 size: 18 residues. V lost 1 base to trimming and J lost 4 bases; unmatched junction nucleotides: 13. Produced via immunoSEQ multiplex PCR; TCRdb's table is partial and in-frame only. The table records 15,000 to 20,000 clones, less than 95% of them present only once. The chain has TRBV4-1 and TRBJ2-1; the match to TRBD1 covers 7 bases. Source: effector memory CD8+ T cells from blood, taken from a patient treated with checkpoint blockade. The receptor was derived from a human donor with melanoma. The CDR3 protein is CASSQGELQGPQYNEQFF. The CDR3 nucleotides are TGCGCCAGCAGCCAAGGCGAGCTACAGGGGCCACAATACAATGAGCAGTTCTTC.